Listed here are 8 T cell receptor beta chains from one sample, sequenced in a study of cytomegalovirus exposure and HLA in healthy donors (dated by TCRdb to 2015 to 2018). Library creation used the immunoSEQ multiplex PCR assay. A mixture of 60 forward primers for TCR Vbeta segments and 13 reverse primers for TCR Jbeta segments was used in the multiplex PCR. The table was pulled from immuneACCESS by TCRdb, which kept in-frame rearrangements only. Such tables lose some clones; where checked, under half of the loss comes from unresolved V genes, and the rest has no known cause. The sample's records list roughly 100,000 clones. Approximately 15% of the sample comes from the top ten. Sequenced sample: PBMCs. The receptors derive from a man aged 45-65 years in good health and CMV-seropositive.

CDR3 protein: CAWSRDRVYGYTF. The CDR3 DNA reads TGTGCCTGGAGTCGAGACAGGGTATATGGCTACACCTTC. The V call is TRBV30, the J call TRBJ1-2, with 7 nucleotides matching TRBD1. V lost 2 bases and J lost 5; bases outside the gene matches: 5. The CDR3 extends over 13 amino acids. From germline, CDR1 is GTSNPN and CDR2 SVGIG (reference sequence).

The J gene is TRBJ2-1, the V gene TRBV10-3; 10 bases map to TRBD2. The V gene's germline CDR1 is ENHRY and CDR2 SYGVKD. V was pared by 0 bases and J by 6 bases, with 2 bases of the junction left unmatched. This CDR3 is built from 15 residues. In DNA, the CDR3 is TGTGCCATCAGTGAGTCCAGCGGGAGGGTCAATGAGCAGTTCTTC. It encodes CAISESSGRVNEQFF.

This sequence joins TRBV5-1 and TRBJ1-1, with TRBD1 identical over 7 bases. The CDR3 spans 15 residues. Trimming took 3 bases from V and 5 from J; bases not matched to a gene: 10. Looked up from germline, CDR1 is SGHRS and CDR2 is YFSETQ. The CDR3 nucleotides are TGCGCCAGCAGCTCCAGGGGGACCGGCCAAACTGAAGCTTTCTTT. Its protein is CASSSRGTGQTEAFF.

This chain joins TRBV4-2 and TRBJ2-5, with 7 bases matching TRBD2. This CDR3 contains 13 residues. Germline CDR1 and CDR2: LGHNA and YNFKEQ. With V trimmed by 8 bases and J by 5 bases, 8 bases remained unmatched. The chain's CDR3 is CASRGGSGETQYF. The CDR3, as DNA: TGTGCCAGCCGGGGCGGGAGCGGTGAGACCCAGTACTTC.

This sequence joins TRBV30 and TRBJ2-7, with 7 bases matching TRBD2. Unmatched junction bases numbered 13, after V lost 1 base and J lost 7 bases. There are 15 residues in the CDR3. Germline values: CDR1 GTSNPN, CDR2 SVGIG (reference sequence). This CDR3 is CAWSDLREAEWEQYF. In DNA, the CDR3 is TGTGCCTGGAGTGACCTCCGGGAGGCGGAGTGGGAGCAGTACTTC.

This rearrangement joins TRBV5-1 to TRBJ2-3; 9 bases line up with TRBD2. CDR3 size: 15 residues. Per germline, CDR1 SGHRS and CDR2 YFSETQ. The V and J ends lost 3 bases and 4 bases, in that order; junction bases with no gene match: 6. The CDR3 DNA follows: TGCGCCAGCAGCTCGACCGGCGGGAGGGCAGATACGCAGTATTTT. Translated: CASSSTGGRADTQYF.

This chain uses TRBV7-9 with TRBJ1-2; D remains unclear. The CDR3 is made up of 14 amino acids. CDR1 is SEHNR and CDR2 is FQNEAQ in the germline V gene (reference sequence). V shed 1 base and J shed 3 bases, with 9 bases lying between them. The CDR3 spells CASSLGGWDYGYTF. The CDR3 DNA is TGTGCCAGCAGCTTAGGAGGGTGGGACTATGGCTACACCTTC.

The chain employs TRBV30 and TRBJ2-6; 9 bases are shared with TRBD1. Losses at the gene ends were 3 bases for V and 0 bases for J; bases not matched to a gene: 3. The CDR3 covers 16 residues. Germline V CDR1 and CDR2: GTSNPN, SVGIG (reference sequence). The CDR3: CAWRTGGTSGANVLTF. CDR3 sequence (DNA): TGTGCCTGGAGAACAGGGGGCACCTCTGGGGCCAACGTCCTGACTTTC.